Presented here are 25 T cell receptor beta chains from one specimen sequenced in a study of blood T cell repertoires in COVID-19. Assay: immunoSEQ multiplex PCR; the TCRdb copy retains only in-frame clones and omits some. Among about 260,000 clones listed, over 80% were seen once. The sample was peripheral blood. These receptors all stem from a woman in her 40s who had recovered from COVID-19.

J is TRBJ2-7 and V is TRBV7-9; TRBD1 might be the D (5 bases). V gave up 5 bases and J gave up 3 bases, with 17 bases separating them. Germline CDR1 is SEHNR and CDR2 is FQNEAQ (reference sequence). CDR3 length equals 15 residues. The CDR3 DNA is TGTGCCAGCAGCCAAGGGGTTCTGGACCGCTACGAGCAGTACTTC. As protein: CASSQGVLDRYEQYF.

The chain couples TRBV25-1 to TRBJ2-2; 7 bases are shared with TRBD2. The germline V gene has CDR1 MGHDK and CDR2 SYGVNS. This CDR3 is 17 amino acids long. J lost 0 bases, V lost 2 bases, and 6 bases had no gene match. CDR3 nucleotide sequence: TGTGCCAGCAGTGAACCAGGTCGGGGGGCGAACACCGGGGAGCTGTTTTTT. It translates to CASSEPGRGANTGELFF.

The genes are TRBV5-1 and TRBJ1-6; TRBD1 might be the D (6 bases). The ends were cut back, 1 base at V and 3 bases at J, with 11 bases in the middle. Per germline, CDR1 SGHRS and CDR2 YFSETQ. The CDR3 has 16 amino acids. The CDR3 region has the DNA TGCGCCAGCAGCTTGCAACAGGGCGGCTATAATTCACCCCTCCACTTT. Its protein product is CASSLQQGGYNSPLHF.

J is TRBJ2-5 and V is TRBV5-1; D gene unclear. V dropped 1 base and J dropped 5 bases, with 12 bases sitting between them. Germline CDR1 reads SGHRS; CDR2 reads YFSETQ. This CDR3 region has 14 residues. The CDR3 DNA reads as TGCGCCAGCAGCTTGTTCACCAGCGAGGAGACCCAGTACTTC. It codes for CASSLFTSEETQYF.

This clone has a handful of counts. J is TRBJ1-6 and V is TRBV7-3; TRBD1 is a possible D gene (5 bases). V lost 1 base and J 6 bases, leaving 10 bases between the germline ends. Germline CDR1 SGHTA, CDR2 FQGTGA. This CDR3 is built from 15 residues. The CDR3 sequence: CASSLIGGINSPLHF. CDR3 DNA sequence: TGTGCCAGCAGCTTAATCGGGGGGATTAATTCACCCCTCCACTTT. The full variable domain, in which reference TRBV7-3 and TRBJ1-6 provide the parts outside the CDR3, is GAGVSQTPSNKVTEKGKYVELRCDPISGHTALYWYRQSLGQGPEFLIYFQGTGAADDSGLPNDRFFAVRPEGSVSTLKIQRTERGDSAVYLCASSLIGGINSPLHFGNGTRLTVT.

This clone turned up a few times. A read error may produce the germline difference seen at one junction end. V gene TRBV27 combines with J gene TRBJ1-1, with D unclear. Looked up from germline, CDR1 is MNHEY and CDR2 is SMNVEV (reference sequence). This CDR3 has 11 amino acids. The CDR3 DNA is TGCGGGAGCGGAATGAACACTGAAGCTTTCTTT. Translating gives CGSGMNTEAFF.

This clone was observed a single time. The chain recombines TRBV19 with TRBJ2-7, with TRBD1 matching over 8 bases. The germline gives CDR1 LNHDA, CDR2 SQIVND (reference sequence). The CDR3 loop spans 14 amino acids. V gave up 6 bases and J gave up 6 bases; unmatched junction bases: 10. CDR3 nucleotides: TGTGCCAGTAGGGACAGGGCGGTAGCCGGCGAGCAGTACTTC. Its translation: CASRDRAVAGEQYF.

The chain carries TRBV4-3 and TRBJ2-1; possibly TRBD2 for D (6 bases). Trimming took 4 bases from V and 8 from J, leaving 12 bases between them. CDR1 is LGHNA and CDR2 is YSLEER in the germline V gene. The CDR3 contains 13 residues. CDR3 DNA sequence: TGCGCCAGCAGCCGGGACGGGGAGGATGAGCAGTTCTTC. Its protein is CASSRDGEDEQFF.

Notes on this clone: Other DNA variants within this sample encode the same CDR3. In DNA form, the CDR3 reads TGTGCCAGTAGTCGACAGGGGGGACAGCCCCAGCATTTT. It is translated as CASSRQGGQPQHF. The rearrangement uses TRBV19 and TRBJ1-5; 9 bases fit TRBD1. Germline V gene data show CDR1 as LNHDA and CDR2 as SQIVND (reference sequence). The CDR3 totals 13 residues. V shed 5 bases and J 7 bases; nucleotides not matched to a gene: 3.

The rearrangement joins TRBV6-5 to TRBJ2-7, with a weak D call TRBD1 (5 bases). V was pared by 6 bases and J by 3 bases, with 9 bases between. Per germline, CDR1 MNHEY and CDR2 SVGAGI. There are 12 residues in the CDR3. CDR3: CASRMTVYEQYF. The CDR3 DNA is TGTGCCAGCAGGATGACAGTCTACGAGCAGTACTTC.

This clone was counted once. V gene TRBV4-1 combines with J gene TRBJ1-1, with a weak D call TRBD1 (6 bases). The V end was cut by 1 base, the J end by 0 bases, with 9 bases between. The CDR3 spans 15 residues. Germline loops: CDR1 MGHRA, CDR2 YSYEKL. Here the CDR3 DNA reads TGCGCCAGCAGCCAAGGGGACACCCTGAACACTGAAGCTTTCTTT. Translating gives CASSQGDTLNTEAFF.

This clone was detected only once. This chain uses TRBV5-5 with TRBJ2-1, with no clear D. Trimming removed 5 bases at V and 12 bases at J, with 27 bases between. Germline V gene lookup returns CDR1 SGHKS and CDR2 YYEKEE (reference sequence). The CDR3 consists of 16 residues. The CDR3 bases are TGTGCCAGCAGGGCGGATTCGCGGTGGCCCATGAGTCGGCAGTTCTTC. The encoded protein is CASRADSRWPMSRQFF.

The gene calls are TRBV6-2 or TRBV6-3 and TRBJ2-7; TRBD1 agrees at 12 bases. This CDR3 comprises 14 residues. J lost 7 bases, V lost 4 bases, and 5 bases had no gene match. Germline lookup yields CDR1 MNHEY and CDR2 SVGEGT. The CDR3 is CASSLGQGAGEQYF. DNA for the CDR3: TGTGCCAGCAGTTTGGGACAGGGGGCAGGGGAGCAGTACTTC.

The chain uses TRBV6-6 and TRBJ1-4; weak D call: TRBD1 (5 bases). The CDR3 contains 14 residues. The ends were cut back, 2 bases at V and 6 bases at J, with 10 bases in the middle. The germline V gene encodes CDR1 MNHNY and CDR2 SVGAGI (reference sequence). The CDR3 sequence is CASSYGGDDEKLFF. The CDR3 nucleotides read TGTGCCAGCAGTTACGGAGGGGACGATGAAAAACTGTTTTTT.

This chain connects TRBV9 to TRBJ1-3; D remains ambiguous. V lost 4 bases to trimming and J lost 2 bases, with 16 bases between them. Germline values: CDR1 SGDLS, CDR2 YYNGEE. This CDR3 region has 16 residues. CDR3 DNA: TGTGCCAGCAGCCCCCATCGGACGGGGACTGGAAACACCATATATTTT. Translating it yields CASSPHRTGTGNTIYF.

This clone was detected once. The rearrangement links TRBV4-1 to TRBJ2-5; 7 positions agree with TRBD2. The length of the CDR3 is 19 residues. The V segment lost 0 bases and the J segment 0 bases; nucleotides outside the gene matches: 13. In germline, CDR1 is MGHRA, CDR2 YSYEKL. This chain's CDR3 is CASSQDWGRDRWYQETQYF. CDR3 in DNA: TGCGCCAGCAGCCAAGATTGGGGGAGGGATAGGTGGTACCAAGAGACCCAGTACTTC.

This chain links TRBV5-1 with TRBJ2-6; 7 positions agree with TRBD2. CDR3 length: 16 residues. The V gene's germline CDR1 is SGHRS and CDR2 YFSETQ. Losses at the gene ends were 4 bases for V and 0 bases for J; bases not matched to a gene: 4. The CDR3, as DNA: TGCGCCAGCAGCCCCGGCGGGAGCTCTGGGGCCAACGTCCTGACTTTC. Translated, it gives CASSPGGSSGANVLTF.

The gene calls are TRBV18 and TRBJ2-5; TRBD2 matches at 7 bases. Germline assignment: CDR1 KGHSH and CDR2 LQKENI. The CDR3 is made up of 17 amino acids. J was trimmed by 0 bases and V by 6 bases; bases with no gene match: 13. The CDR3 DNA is TGTGCCAGCTCCACCAGGTTAAGCGGGGAGTACCAAGAGACCCAGTACTTC. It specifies CASSTRLSGEYQETQYF.

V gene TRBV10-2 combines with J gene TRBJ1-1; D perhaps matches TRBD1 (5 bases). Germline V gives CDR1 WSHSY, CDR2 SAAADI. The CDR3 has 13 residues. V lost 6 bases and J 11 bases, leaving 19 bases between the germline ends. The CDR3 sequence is CASSTRGAGGAFF. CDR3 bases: TGCGCCAGCAGCACTCGTGGGGCGGGGGGGGCTTTCTTT.

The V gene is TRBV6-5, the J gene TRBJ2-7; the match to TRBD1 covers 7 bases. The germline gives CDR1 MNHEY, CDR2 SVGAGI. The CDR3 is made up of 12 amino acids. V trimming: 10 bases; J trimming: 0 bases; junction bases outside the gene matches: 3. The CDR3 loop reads CATDRASYEQYF. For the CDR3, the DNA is TGTGCCACCGACAGGGCCTCCTACGAGCAGTACTTC.

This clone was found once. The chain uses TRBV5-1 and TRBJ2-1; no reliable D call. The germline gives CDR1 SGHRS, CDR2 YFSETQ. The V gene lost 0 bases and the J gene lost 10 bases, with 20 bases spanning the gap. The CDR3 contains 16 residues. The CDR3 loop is CASSLAVGLVMNEQFF. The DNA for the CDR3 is TGCGCCAGCAGCTTGGCGGTAGGTCTAGTTATGAACGAGCAGTTCTTC.

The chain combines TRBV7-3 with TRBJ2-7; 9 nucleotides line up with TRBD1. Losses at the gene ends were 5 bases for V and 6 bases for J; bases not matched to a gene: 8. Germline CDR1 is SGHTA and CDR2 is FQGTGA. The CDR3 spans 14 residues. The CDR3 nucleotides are TGTGCCAGCAGCCCAACAGGGGGCGCGGGCGAGCAGTACTTC. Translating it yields CASSPTGGAGEQYF.

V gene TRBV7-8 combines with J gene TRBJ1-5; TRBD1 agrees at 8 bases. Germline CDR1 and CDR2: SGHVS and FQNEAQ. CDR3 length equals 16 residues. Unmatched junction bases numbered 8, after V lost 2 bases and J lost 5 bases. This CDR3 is CASSLQGASGYQPQHF. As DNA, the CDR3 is TGTGCCAGCAGCTTACAGGGGGCCTCAGGGTATCAGCCCCAGCATTTT. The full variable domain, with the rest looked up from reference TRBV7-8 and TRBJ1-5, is GAGVSQSPRYKVAKRGQDVALRCDPISGHVSLFWYQQALGQGPEFLTYFQNEAQLDKSGLPSDRFFAERPEGSVSTLKIQRTQQEDSAVYLCASSLQGASGYQPQHFGDGTRLSIL.

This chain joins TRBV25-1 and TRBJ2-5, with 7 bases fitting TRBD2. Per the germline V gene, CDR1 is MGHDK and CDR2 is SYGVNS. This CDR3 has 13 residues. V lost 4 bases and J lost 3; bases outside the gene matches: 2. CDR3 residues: CASSVLAEETQYF. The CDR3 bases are TGTGCCAGCAGTGTCCTAGCGGAAGAGACCCAGTACTTC.

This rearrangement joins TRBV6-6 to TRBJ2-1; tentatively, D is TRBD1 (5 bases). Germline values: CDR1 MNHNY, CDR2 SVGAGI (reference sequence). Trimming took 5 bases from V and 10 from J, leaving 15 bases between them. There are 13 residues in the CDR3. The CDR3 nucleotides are TGTGCCAGCAGTGCGCAGGGTGCAGGGGAGCAGTTCTTC. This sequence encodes CASSAQGAGEQFF.